This TCR beta chain stems from a study of cytomegalovirus exposure and HLA in healthy donors. Findings of the study overall: A later analysis found that most CMV-associated TCR beta chains appeared HLA-restricted. TCR beta V- and J-gene trimming was later associated with a missense DCLRE1C variant.

This clone was seen more than once but under ten times. The antigen remains undetermined. The same CDR3 arises from other DNA sequences in this sample as well. The PCR used 60 Vbeta and 13 Jbeta primers. Assay: immunoSEQ multiplex PCR; the TCRdb copy retains only in-frame clones and omits some. The sample lists 160,000 or so clones; about 80% were seen once. Input material: PBMCs. This receptor was identified in a man younger than 40 in good health and CMV-seropositive.

Here the CDR3 DNA reads TGTGCCAGCAGTTTGGGACAGGGGGACTACGAGCAGTACTTC. Protein: CASSLGQGDYEQYF. This sequence joins TRBV6-5 and TRBJ2-7; TRBD1 agrees at 11 bases. Per the germline V gene, CDR1 is MNHEY and CDR2 is SVGAGI. Trimming cost V 4 bases and J 3 bases; bases outside gene matches: 2. The CDR3 is 14 residues long.